This T cell receptor beta chain was sequenced during a study of cytomegalovirus exposure and HLA in healthy donors. 60 Vbeta and 13 Jbeta primers were used in PCR. Clones were sequenced by immunoSEQ multiplex PCR, and TCRdb holds only the in-frame ones, with some missing. The sample table includes about 74,000 clones. Worth noting for this clone: As yet, its antigen is unknown.

Study conclusions and caveats: Accurate prediction of HLA-A and HLA-B alleles (for most subjects) was reportedly achieved from TCR beta sequences. Previously analyzed data showed that most TCR beta V segments were productive at a frequency of about 87% or about 30%. Later analysis showed most CMV-associated TCR beta chains appearing HLA-restricted. In vitro experiments confirmed that three CMV-associated chains were specific for CMV antigens.

The sequenced material came from PBMCs. This TCR derives from a female donor in good health and CMV-seropositive.

The CDR3 DNA reads TGCGCCAGCAGTGAAAGGGGTCGCTACGAGCAGTACTTC. Protein sequence: CASSERGRYEQYF. This chain links TRBV10-2 with TRBJ2-7; D might be TRBD1 (5 bases). Germline V gene data show CDR1 as WSHSY and CDR2 as SAAADI. The length of the CDR3 is 13 residues. Between the trimmed V and J ends, which lost 3 bases and 3 bases, there was a span of 9 bases.